A single sample gave rise to the 25 T cell receptor beta chains below, sequenced in a study of blood T cell repertoires in COVID-19. Clones were read by immunoSEQ multiplex PCR, and TCRdb kept only the in-frame ones, dropping some. The sample carries about 180,000 clones, roughly 85% recorded once. Sequenced material: peripheral blood. These receptors were taken from a woman in her 70s with acute or convalescent COVID-19.

The V call is TRBV21-1, the J call TRBJ1-5. TRBV21-1 is labeled a pseudogene. The CDR3 extends over 18 amino acids. The CDR3 loop reads CASSKGYGAPGSNQPQHF. The CDR3 region has the DNA TGTGCCAGCAGCAAGGGATATGGTGCCCCGGGGAGCAATCAGCCCCAGCATTTT.

The chain recombines TRBV13 with TRBJ1-5; no firm D call. The V and J ends lost 0 bases and 0 bases respectively, with 3 bases between them. CDR3 size: 14 residues. CDR1 is PRHDT and CDR2 is FYEKMQ in the germline V gene (reference sequence). CDR3 in DNA: TGTGCCAGCAGCTTAGGCCTTAGCAATCAGCCCCAGCATTTT. Translated: CASSLGLSNQPQHF.

The chain links TRBV5-1 to TRBJ2-2; possibly TRBD1 for D (6 bases). The CDR3 covers 15 residues. Between the trimmed V and J ends, which lost 4 bases and 0 bases, there was a span of 10 bases. The germline CDR1 and CDR2 sequences are SGHRS and YFSETQ. The CDR3, as DNA: TGCGCCAGCAGCCGAGGACAGACGAACACCGGGGAGCTGTTTTTT. Amino acid sequence: CASSRGQTNTGELFF.

This chain joins TRBV5-6 and TRBJ2-1; D ambiguous. Trimming left V 1 base short and J 4 bases short, with 3 bases between. Germline CDR1 is SGHDT and CDR2 is YYEEEE. CDR3 length: 12 residues. In DNA form, the CDR3 reads TGTGCCAGCAGCTTGCGTTACAATGAGCAGTTCTTC. Translating gives CASSLRYNEQFF.

This rearrangement joins TRBV27 to TRBJ2-2; 9 bases agree with TRBD1. This CDR3 has 16 residues. V gave up 5 bases and J gave up 0 bases; unmatched junction bases: 4. Per germline, CDR1 MNHEY and CDR2 SMNVEV (reference sequence). The DNA for the CDR3 is TGTGCCAGCAGTGGACAGGGGCCCCCGAACACCGGGGAGCTGTTTTTT. It specifies CASSGQGPPNTGELFF.

V and J are TRBV27 and TRBJ1-2; 11 bases are a match to TRBD1. Looked up from germline, CDR1 is MNHEY and CDR2 is SMNVEV (reference sequence). The CDR3 is 18 residues long. The V and J ends lost 2 bases and 3 bases, in that order; junction bases with no gene match: 11. The CDR3 is CASSLQNLGQGVYYGYTF. CDR3 in DNA: TGTGCCAGCAGTTTACAAAACCTGGGACAGGGGGTTTACTATGGCTACACCTTC.

The V and J genes are TRBV5-6 and TRBJ2-7; possibly TRBD2 for D (5 bases). From germline, CDR1 is SGHDT and CDR2 YYEEEE. The V and J ends lost 3 bases and 7 bases respectively, with 14 bases between them. CDR3 length: 13 amino acids. The CDR3 here is CASSWETIGEQYF. The CDR3 DNA sequence: TGTGCCAGCAGCTGGGAGACTATAGGAGAGCAGTACTTC. The entire variable domain, with the rest obtained from reference TRBV5-6 and TRBJ2-7, is as follows: DAGVTQSPTHLIKTRGQQVTLRCSPKSGHDTVSWYQQALGQGPQFIFQYYEEEERQRGNFPDRFSGHQFPNYSSELNVNALLLGDSALYLCASSWETIGEQYFGPGTRLTVT.

This chain joins TRBV6-6 and TRBJ2-1; 9 nucleotides agree with TRBD2. Trimming cost V 6 bases and J 1 base; bases outside gene matches: 7. Germline CDR1 is MNHNY and CDR2 is SVGAGI (reference sequence). The CDR3 sequence is 16 residues long. The CDR3 bases are TGTGCCAGCAGCTCCATTAGCGGGAGTTCCTACAATGAGCAGTTCTTC. This translates into CASSSISGSSYNEQFF.

This chain connects TRBV7-2 to TRBJ1-1; 9 bases fit TRBD1. The CDR3 contains 15 residues. Unmatched junction bases numbered 7, after V lost 5 bases and J lost 3 bases. Per the germline V gene, CDR1 is SGHTA and CDR2 is FQGNSA. Here the CDR3 reads CASSKDRGRYTEAFF. In nucleotides, the CDR3 is TGTGCCAGCAGCAAGGACAGGGGAAGGTACACTGAAGCTTTCTTT.

The chain is built from TRBV3-1 (or the pseudogene TRBV3-2) and TRBJ1-3; D is ambiguous. This CDR3 comprises 14 residues. The germline gives CDR1 LGHDT, CDR2 YNNKEL (reference sequence). V lost 4 bases to trimming and J lost 4 bases, with 11 bases between them. CDR3 in amino acids: CASSLTTRGNTIYF. The CDR3 nucleotides are TGTGCCAGCAGCCTAACCACCAGGGGAAACACCATATATTTT.

This CDR3 reads CASSQVTGTRGNEQFF. Written as DNA, the CDR3 is TGTGCCAGCAGCCAAGTCACGGGTACAAGAGGGAATGAGCAGTTCTTC. This rearrangement joins TRBV3-1 (or the pseudogene TRBV3-2) to TRBJ2-1; D possibly corresponds to TRBD2 (5 bases). CDR3 length equals 16 residues. CDR1 is LGHDT and CDR2 is YNNKEL in the germline V gene (reference sequence). V lost 1 base, J lost 7 bases, and 17 bases lay in between.

The chain employs TRBV7-2 and TRBJ2-7; D perhaps matches TRBD1 (6 bases). The CDR3 runs 14 residues. Germline V gene lookup returns CDR1 SGHTA and CDR2 FQGNSA. Trimming took off 5 bases at V and 0 bases at J, with 11 bases between the two ends. The CDR3 sequence: CASSVNRVSYEQYF. CDR3 DNA sequence: TGTGCCAGCAGCGTAAACAGGGTCTCCTACGAGCAGTACTTC. Complete variable domain (other parts from reference TRBV7-2 and TRBJ2-7): GAGVSQSPSNKVTEKGKDVELRCDPISGHTALYWYRQSLGQGLEFLIYFQGNSAPDKSGLPSDRFSAERTGGSVSTLTIQRTQQEDSAVYLCASSVNRVSYEQYFGPGTRLTVT.

J is TRBJ1-6 and V is TRBV7-2; weak D call: TRBD1 (5 bases). V lost 2 bases and J lost 3, with 8 bases in between. The CDR3 is 15 residues long. Germline V gene sequence: CDR1 SGHTA, CDR2 FQGNSA. The CDR3 is CASSLSQGYNSPLHF. CDR3 bases: TGTGCCAGCAGCTTATCTCAGGGCTATAATTCACCCCTCCACTTT. Complete variable domain (other parts from reference TRBV7-2 and TRBJ1-6): GAGVSQSPSNKVTEKGKDVELRCDPISGHTALYWYRQSLGQGLEFLIYFQGNSAPDKSGLPSDRFSAERTGGSVSTLTIQRTQQEDSAVYLCASSLSQGYNSPLHFGNGTRLTVT.

The CDR3, as DNA: TGTGCCAGCAGCTTAACGTCGAGGTATTCACCCCTCCACTTT. Translated: CASSLTSRYSPLHF. V usage is TRBV7-3 and J usage is TRBJ1-6; the D is unclear. The germline CDR1 and CDR2 sequences are SGHTA and FQGTGA. V was cut by 0 bases and J by 8 bases, with 8 bases left in between. The CDR3 sequence is 14 residues long.

The chain is built from TRBV5-5 and TRBJ2-5; 8 nucleotides line up with TRBD1. V was clipped by 0 bases and J by 5 bases; unmatched bases: 9. The length of the CDR3 is 16 residues. The germline CDR1 and CDR2 sequences are SGHKS and YYEKEE (reference sequence). In nucleotides, the CDR3 is TGTGCCAGCAGCTTGGACGGCAGGGGGCGAGGGGAGACCCAGTACTTC. It translates to CASSLDGRGRGETQYF.

V usage is TRBV5-1 and J usage is TRBJ2-1; 7 nucleotides agree with TRBD2. Trimming at V came to 0 bases and at J to 7 bases, leaving 10 bases not matched to a gene. The CDR3 totals 16 residues. Germline V gene sequence: CDR1 SGHRS, CDR2 YFSETQ. The CDR3 reads CASSLAPSGGGNEQFF. Written as DNA, the CDR3 is TGCGCCAGCAGCTTGGCTCCTAGCGGCGGGGGTAATGAGCAGTTCTTC.

The CDR3 loop is CATSKEGAVFSVFF. The CDR3 coding sequence is TGTGCCACCAGCAAAGAGGGGGCGGTATTCTCAGTTTTCTTC. The rearrangement uses TRBV15 and TRBJ2-1; 7 bases map to TRBD1. CDR1 LNHNV and CDR2 YYDKDF come from the germline V gene (reference sequence). With 4 bases clipped from V and 16 bases from J, the junction kept 16 bases outside the gene matches. This CDR3 has 14 amino acids. The full variable domain, rest sourced from reference TRBV15 and TRBJ2-1, is DAMVIQNPRYQVTQFGKPVTLSCSQTLNHNVMYWYQQKSSQAPKLLFHYYDKDFNNEADTPDNFQSRRPNTSFCFLDIRSPGLGDTAMYLCATSKEGAVFSVFFGPGTRLTVL.

The rearrangement joins TRBV18 to TRBJ1-4, with a tentative D call TRBD1 (6 bases). The germline V gene has CDR1 KGHSH and CDR2 LQKENI. The CDR3 length is 13 residues. V was shortened by 8 bases and J by 6 bases, with 13 bases between the two germline ends. The CDR3 sequence: CASADSRDEKLFF. The CDR3 DNA follows: TGTGCCAGCGCGGACAGCCGAGATGAAAAACTGTTTTTT.

The CDR3 coding sequence is TGTGCCAGCACACTAGCGGGAGGAGGCACCGGGGAGCTGTTTTTT. Translated: CASTLAGGGTGELFF. This chain uses TRBV19 with TRBJ2-2, with 12 bases aligning to TRBD2. V lost 9 bases and J lost 4; bases outside the gene matches: 6. The CDR3 has 15 residues. Germline-derived CDR1 and CDR2 are LNHDA and SQIVND (reference sequence). The whole variable domain, remainder taken from reference TRBV19 and TRBJ2-2, is DGGITQSPKYLFRKEGQNVTLSCEQNLNHDAMYWYRQDPGQGLRLIYYSQIVNDFQKGDIAEGYSVSREKKESFPLTVTSAQKNPTAFYLCASTLAGGGTGELFFGEGSRLTVL.

CDR3 region: CASSLLYSSYNEQFF. Here the CDR3 DNA reads TGTGCCAGCAGCTTGTTGTATAGCTCCTACAATGAGCAGTTCTTC. The V call is TRBV5-6, the J call TRBJ2-1; D is uncertain. Germline-derived CDR1 and CDR2 are SGHDT and YYEEEE. This CDR3 contains 15 residues. V shed 1 base and J shed 0 bases, with 8 bases lying between them. The full variable domain, completed using reference TRBV5-6 and TRBJ2-1, is DAGVTQSPTHLIKTRGQQVTLRCSPKSGHDTVSWYQQALGQGPQFIFQYYEEEERQRGNFPDRFSGHQFPNYSSELNVNALLLGDSALYLCASSLLYSSYNEQFFGPGTRLTVL.

The chain employs TRBV11-2 and TRBJ2-2, with D hard to call. The V gene's germline CDR1 is SGHAT and CDR2 FQNNGV. Trimming took 5 bases from V and 0 from J, leaving 10 bases between them. The CDR3 consists of 15 residues. The chain's CDR3 is CASSTTDSNTGELFF. CDR3 sequence (DNA): TGTGCCAGCAGCACCACAGATTCGAACACCGGGGAGCTGTTTTTT.

V usage is TRBV4-2 and J usage is TRBJ2-7; TRBD2 aligns across 12 bases. The CDR3 length is 19 residues. Germline CDR1 LGHNA, CDR2 YNFKEQ. Trimming removed 0 bases from V and 4 bases from J; junction bases left unmatched: 13. CDR3 in amino acids: CASSQDPPRLAGDRYEQYF. Written as DNA, the CDR3 is TGTGCCAGCAGCCAAGACCCACCCCGACTAGCGGGAGATCGGTACGAGCAGTACTTC.

This clone was seen more than once but under ten times. The chain carries TRBV9 and TRBJ1-2, with D possibly TRBD1 on 5 matching bases. Germline V CDR1 and CDR2: SGDLS, YYNGEE. The CDR3 loop spans 14 amino acids. V shed 0 bases and J shed 6 bases, with 12 bases lying between them. The DNA of the CDR3 is TGTGCCAGCAGCGTAGGCTTGGGGGGAGATGGCTACACCTTC. Amino acids: CASSVGLGGDGYTF. The entire variable domain, with the rest obtained from reference TRBV9 and TRBJ1-2, is as follows: DSGVTQTPKHLITATGQRVTLRCSPRSGDLSVYWYQQSLDQGLQFLIQYYNGEERAKGNILERFSAQQFPDLHSELNLSSLELGDSALYFCASSVGLGGDGYTFGSGTRLTVV.

The gene calls are TRBV5-1 and TRBJ1-3; D gene unclear. Trimming removed 2 bases at V and 2 bases at J, with 8 bases between. This CDR3 is built from 14 residues. Per germline, CDR1 SGHRS and CDR2 YFSETQ. In nucleotides, the CDR3 is TGCGCCAGCAGCTTAGGACTACCTGGAAACACCATATATTTT. Its protein is CASSLGLPGNTIYF.

This clone was found once. This chain connects TRBV10-3 to TRBJ1-2; 9 nucleotides align to TRBD1. This CDR3 has 15 amino acids. Per the germline V gene, CDR1 is ENHRY and CDR2 is SYGVKD. V was clipped by 6 bases and J by 3 bases; unmatched bases: 8. In DNA, the CDR3 is TGTGCCATCAGCGACGGGACAGGGCAACACTATGGCTACACCTTC. It translates to CAISDGTGQHYGYTF.